Below, one T cell receptor (beta chain) is given with its context. Its specificity is unknown. A sample-barcoded 5' primer and a J-beta primer mix were used in a second PCR of about 7 to 12 cycles. TCRdb passed the 5' RACE reads through MiXCR, listing each CDR3 protein once. The sample lists 650,000 or so distinct CDR3 sequences, 45% to 60% occurring once. The V end was cut by 1 base, the J end by 6 bases, with 12 bases between. Germline V gene lookup returns CDR1 DFQATT and CDR2 SNEGSKA (reference sequence). There are 13 residues in the CDR3. These data are taken from a study of blood T cells in healthy people across ages. Study results and caveats: Strong correlation was found linking TCR beta diversity to naive T cell percentage.

Sequencing used blood. This chain joins TRBV20-1 and TRBJ1-1, with D hard to call. The TCR originated in a woman aged 80 or older in good health. CDR3 in DNA: TGCAGTGCTAGAGGCAGGCGAGGAGCTGAAGCTTTCTTT. Its translation is CSARGRRGAEAFF.